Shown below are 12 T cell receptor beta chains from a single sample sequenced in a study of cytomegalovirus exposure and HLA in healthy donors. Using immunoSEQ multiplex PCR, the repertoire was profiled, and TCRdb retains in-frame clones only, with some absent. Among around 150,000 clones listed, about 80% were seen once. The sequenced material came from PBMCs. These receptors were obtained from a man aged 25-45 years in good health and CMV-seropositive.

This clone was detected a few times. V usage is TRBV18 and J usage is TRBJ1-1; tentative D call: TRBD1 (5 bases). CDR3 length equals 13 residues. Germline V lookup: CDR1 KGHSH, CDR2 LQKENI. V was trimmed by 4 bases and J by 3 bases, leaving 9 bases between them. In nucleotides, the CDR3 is TGTGCCAGCTCACAGGGGAGGGACACTGAAGCTTTCTTT. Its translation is CASSQGRDTEAFF.

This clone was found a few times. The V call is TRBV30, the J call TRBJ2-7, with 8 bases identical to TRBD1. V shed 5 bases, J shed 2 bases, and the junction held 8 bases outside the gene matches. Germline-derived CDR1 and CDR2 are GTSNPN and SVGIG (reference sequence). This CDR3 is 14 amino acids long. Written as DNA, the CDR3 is TGTGCCTGGGCAACCGGGACAGGAGCCTACGAGCAGTACTTC. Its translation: CAWATGTGAYEQYF.

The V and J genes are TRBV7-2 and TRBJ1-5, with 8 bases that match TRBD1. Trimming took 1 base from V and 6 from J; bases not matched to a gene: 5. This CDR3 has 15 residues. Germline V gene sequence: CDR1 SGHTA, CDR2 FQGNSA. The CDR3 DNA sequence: TGTGCCAGCAGCTTAGGTCAGGGGGCATCTCAGCCCCAGCATTTT. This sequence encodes CASSLGQGASQPQHF. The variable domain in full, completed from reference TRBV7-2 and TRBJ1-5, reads GAGVSQSPSNKVTEKGKDVELRCDPISGHTALYWYRQSLGQGLEFLIYFQGNSAPDKSGLPSDRFSAERTGGSVSTLTIQRTQQEDSAVYLCASSLGQGASQPQHFGDGTRLSIL.

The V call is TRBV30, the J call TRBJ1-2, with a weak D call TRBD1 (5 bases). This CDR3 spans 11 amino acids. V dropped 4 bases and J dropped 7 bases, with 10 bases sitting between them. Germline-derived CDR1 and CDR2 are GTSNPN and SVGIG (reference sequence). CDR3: CAWTMGLGYTF. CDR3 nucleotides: TGTGCCTGGACCATGGGACTTGGCTACACCTTC.

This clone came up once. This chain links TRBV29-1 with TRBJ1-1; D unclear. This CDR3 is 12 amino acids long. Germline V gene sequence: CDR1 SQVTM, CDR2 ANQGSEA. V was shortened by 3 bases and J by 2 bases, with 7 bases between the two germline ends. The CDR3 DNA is TGCAGCGTTGATAAGAGCAACACTGAAGCTTTCTTT. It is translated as CSVDKSNTEAFF.

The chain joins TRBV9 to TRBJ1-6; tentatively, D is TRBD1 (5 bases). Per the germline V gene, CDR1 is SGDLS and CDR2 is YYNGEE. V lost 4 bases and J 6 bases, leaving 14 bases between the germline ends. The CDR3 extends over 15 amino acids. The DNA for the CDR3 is TGTGCCAGCAGCCGGACGGGGGACGGTAATTCACCCCTCCACTTT. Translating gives CASSRTGDGNSPLHF.

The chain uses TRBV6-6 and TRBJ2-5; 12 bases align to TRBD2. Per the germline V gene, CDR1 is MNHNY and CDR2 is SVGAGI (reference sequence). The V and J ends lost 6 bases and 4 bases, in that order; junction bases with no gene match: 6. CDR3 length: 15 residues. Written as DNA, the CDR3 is TGTGCCAGCAGCCCGGGACTAGCGGGCGGAGAGACCCAGTACTTC. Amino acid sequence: CASSPGLAGGETQYF.

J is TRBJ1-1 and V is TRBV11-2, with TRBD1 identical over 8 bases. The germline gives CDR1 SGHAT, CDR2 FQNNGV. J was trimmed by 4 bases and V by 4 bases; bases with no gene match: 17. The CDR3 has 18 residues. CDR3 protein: CASSSLSRQGIFGTEAFF. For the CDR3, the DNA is TGTGCCAGCAGCTCCCTTTCCAGACAGGGGATTTTTGGCACTGAAGCTTTCTTT.

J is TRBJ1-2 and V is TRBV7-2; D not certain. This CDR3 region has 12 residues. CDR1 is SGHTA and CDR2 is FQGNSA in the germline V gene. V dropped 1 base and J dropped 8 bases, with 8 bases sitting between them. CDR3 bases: TGTGCCAGCAGCTTAGAAGCGGGGGGCTACACCTTC. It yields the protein CASSLEAGGYTF.

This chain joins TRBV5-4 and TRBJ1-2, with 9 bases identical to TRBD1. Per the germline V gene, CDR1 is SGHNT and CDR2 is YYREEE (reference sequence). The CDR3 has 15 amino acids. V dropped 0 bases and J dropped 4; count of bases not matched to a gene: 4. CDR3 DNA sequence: TGTGCCAGCAGCTTGGGGGACAGGGAAGCCTATGGCTACACCTTC. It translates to CASSLGDREAYGYTF.

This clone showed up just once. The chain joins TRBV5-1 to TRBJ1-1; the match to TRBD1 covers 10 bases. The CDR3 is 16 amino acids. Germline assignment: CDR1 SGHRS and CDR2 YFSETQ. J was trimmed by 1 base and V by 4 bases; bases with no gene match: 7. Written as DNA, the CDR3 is TGCGCCAGCAGCCCTTGGACAGGGGGGTCGAACACTGAAGCTTTCTTT. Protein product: CASSPWTGGSNTEAFF.

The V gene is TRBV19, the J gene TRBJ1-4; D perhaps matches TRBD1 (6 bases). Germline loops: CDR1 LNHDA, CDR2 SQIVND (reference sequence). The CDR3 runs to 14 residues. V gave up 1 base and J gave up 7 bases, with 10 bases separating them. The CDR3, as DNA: TGTGCCAGTAGTATAGTGGGGGCTGGTGAAAAACTGTTTTTT. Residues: CASSIVGAGEKLFF.